One T cell receptor (beta chain) is described in this entry. This sample was taken from a study of blood T cell repertoires in COVID-19. Study-wide background: Spain, Italy and the United States supplied samples that represented acute and convalescent COVID-19. Sources were T cells, B-cell-depleted T cells, or PBMCs; the material itself was cDNA or gDNA.

With 2 bases removed from V and 4 bases from J, the gap between germline ends came to 17 bases. Germline values: CDR1 ENHRY, CDR2 SYGVKD. This CDR3 spans 16 amino acids. Original processing methods: Researchers report that nucleated cell counts were estimated from reference gene primer amplification. Method: immunoSEQ multiplex PCR; TCRdb's copy keeps in-frame clones and lacks some. V and J calls and clone size are those listed in that table; D and trimming were worked out from the DNA. Among roughly 150,000 clones listed, approximately 88% were seen once. Sequenced input: peripheral blood. This clonotype was sampled from a man in his sixties with acute or convalescent COVID-19. The chain couples TRBV10-3 to TRBJ1-1, with a possible D match to TRBD1 (5 bases). CDR3 nucleotides: TGTGCCATCAGTGAGCCGGGGCGCGGGGGGGGCACTGAAGCTTTCTTT. It codes for CAISEPGRGGGTEAFF.